The 24 T cell receptor beta chains below were found in one sample sequenced in a study of regulatory T cells in long-lasting Graves disease. Arm-PCR with iRepertoire HTBI primers amplified the CDR3 regions for these TCR beta libraries. TCRdb re-called the multiplex PCR reads through MiXCR, storing one row per CDR3 protein. The sample has approximately 350,000 distinct CDR3 sequences, roughly 25% seen once. The time point: persistent/refractory GD, antithyroid drugs over 5 years with positive TRAb. RNA isolated from PBMCs was used to make the TCR library. This material consisted of peripheral blood mononuclear cells (PBMCs), taken when the disease was refractory, from a patient treated with antithyroid drugs. The receptors come from a woman between 35 and 50 years old with Graves disease.

This clonotype has a handful of counts. J is TRBJ1-1 and V is TRBV20-1; D unresolved. Looked up from germline, CDR1 is DFQATT and CDR2 is SNEGSKA (reference sequence). Trimming removed 3 bases at V and 4 bases at J, with 21 bases between. This CDR3 is 16 amino acids long. CDR3 sequence reads: CSARSLGVKKGTEAFF. CDR3 sequence (DNA): TGCAGTGCTAGGTCACTAGGCGTAAAAAAGGGCACTGAAGCTTTCTTT.

Many counts were recorded for this clonotype. The chain joins TRBV24-1 to TRBJ1-5; maybe TRBD1 (6 bases). The germline CDR1 and CDR2 sequences are KGHDR and SFDVKD. The V end was cut by 4 bases, the J end by 5 bases, with 17 bases between. This CDR3 region has 16 residues. The CDR3 DNA is TGTGCCACCAGTGACCCCGAACAGGGAAGCCATCAGCCCCAGCATTTT. It translates to CATSDPEQGSHQPQHF.

The V gene is TRBV5-1, the J gene TRBJ1-6; D remains ambiguous. V lost 0 bases, J lost 7 bases, and 8 bases lay in between. Germline CDR1 SGHRS, CDR2 YFSETQ. CDR3 length: 14 residues. The CDR3: CASSLAFGNSPLHF. CDR3 coding DNA: TGCGCCAGCAGCTTGGCCTTTGGAAATTCACCCCTCCACTTT.

This clonotype was counted between two and nine times. This rearrangement joins TRBV18 to TRBJ1-2; no clear D gene. The CDR3 extends over 13 amino acids. V was shortened by 5 bases and J by 8 bases, with 15 bases between the two germline ends. Per germline, CDR1 KGHSH and CDR2 LQKENI. The CDR3 reads CASSADMTGGYTF. Written as DNA, the CDR3 is TGTGCCAGCTCAGCCGACATGACGGGGGGCTACACCTTC.

In this sample, this clonotype turned up many times. V usage is TRBV2 and J usage is TRBJ1-4; TRBD1 is a possible D gene (5 bases). CDR3 length equals 14 residues. Germline values: CDR1 SNHLY, CDR2 FYNNEI. V shed 8 bases and J shed 2 bases, with 12 bases lying between them. The chain's CDR3 is CASRDEITNEKLFF. CDR3 DNA: TGTGCCAGCCGGGACGAAATTACTAATGAAAAACTGTTTTTT.

The chain carries TRBV5-1 and TRBJ2-7, with TRBD2 matching 8 bases. The V segment lost 0 bases and the J segment 6 bases; nucleotides outside the gene matches: 8. Germline CDR1 is SGHRS and CDR2 is YFSETQ. The CDR3 covers 15 residues. CDR3 in DNA: TGCGCCAGCAGCTTGGTTACTAGCGGTTGGAGCGAGCAGTACTTC. Its translation: CASSLVTSGWSEQYF.

This clonotype was counted only a few times. Here the CDR3 DNA reads TGTGCCAGTAGTATCCTACGACAGGGGGCCTTGCCCCAGCATTTT. Translated, it gives CASSILRQGALPQHF. The chain combines TRBV19 with TRBJ1-5; 10 bases line up with TRBD1. The CDR3 totals 15 residues. With V trimmed by 3 bases and J by 9 bases, 8 bases remained unmatched. Per germline, CDR1 LNHDA and CDR2 SQIVND (reference sequence).

This clonotype was counted many times. The chain combines TRBV11-2 with TRBJ1-1; D perhaps matches TRBD1 (6 bases). Germline V gives CDR1 SGHAT, CDR2 FQNNGV. The germline V and J ends were trimmed by 2 bases and 6 bases, with 19 bases remaining between them. This CDR3 spans 16 amino acids. The CDR3: CASSLKHLTGWPEAFF. CDR3 in DNA: TGTGCCAGCAGCTTAAAACACCTAACAGGGTGGCCTGAAGCTTTCTTT.

V is TRBV20-1 and J is TRBJ2-5, with 11 bases aligning to TRBD2. Germline CDR1 reads DFQATT; CDR2 reads SNEGSKA (reference sequence). CDR3 length: 16 residues. The V and J ends lost 1 base and 4 bases, in that order; junction bases with no gene match: 8. This chain's CDR3 is CSARVTSGRLGETQYF. The CDR3 coding sequence is TGCAGTGCTAGAGTTACTAGCGGGAGATTGGGAGAGACCCAGTACTTC.

This clonotype was detected a few times. This chain links TRBV6-1 with TRBJ2-5, with 15 nucleotides matching TRBD2. CDR1 and CDR2 (germline): MNHNS, SASEGT. This CDR3 spans 17 amino acids. J lost 4 bases, V lost 5 bases, and 8 bases had no gene match. The CDR3 sequence: CASSPSWGLAGGETQYF. The CDR3 DNA sequence: TGTGCCAGCAGTCCCTCATGGGGACTAGCGGGAGGAGAGACCCAGTACTTC.

The sample holds many counts of this clonotype. The chain links TRBV11-2 to TRBJ2-5; D call uncertain. The V and J ends lost 2 bases and 7 bases respectively, with 11 bases between them. The CDR3 runs 13 residues. Germline V gene data show CDR1 as SGHAT and CDR2 as FQNNGV. CDR3 sequence: CASSLRSIGTQYF. The CDR3 nucleotides are TGTGCCAGCAGCTTAAGAAGTATCGGGACCCAGTACTTC. Drawing the rest from reference TRBV11-2 and TRBJ2-5, the complete variable domain is EAGVAQSPRYKIIEKRQSVAFWCNPISGHATLYWYQQILGQGPKLLIQFQNNGVVDDSQLPKDRFSAERLKGVDSTLKIQPAKLEDSAVYLCASSLRSIGTQYFGPGTRLLVL.

This chain joins TRBV5-1 and TRBJ1-5; maybe TRBD1 (5 bases). The CDR3 consists of 13 residues. The V end was cut by 0 bases, the J end by 4 bases, with 5 bases between. Per germline, CDR1 SGHRS and CDR2 YFSETQ. CDR3: CASSLGQNQPQHF. CDR3 in DNA: TGCGCCAGCAGCTTGGGACAGAATCAGCCCCAGCATTTT.

This clonotype was detected ten times or more. The chain links TRBV2 to TRBJ2-5, with TRBD1 identical over 8 bases. CDR1 and CDR2 from the germline V gene are SNHLY and FYNNEI. Trimming removed 2 bases from V and 1 base from J; junction bases left unmatched: 3. The CDR3 length is 15 residues. The CDR3 here is CASSENRGFQETQYF. The CDR3 DNA reads as TGTGCCAGCAGTGAAAACAGGGGGTTCCAAGAGACCCAGTACTTC.

About this clonotype itself: No conserved phenylalanine or tryptophan ends this CDR3, so it is likely a read error. V is TRBV28 and J is TRBJ1-5, with D hard to call. Germline CDR1 MDHEN, CDR2 SYDVKM. This CDR3 contains 14 residues. V was shortened by 5 bases and J by 3 bases, with 11 bases between the two germline ends. CDR3 coding DNA: TGTGCCAGCAGTATACCCCCCCCCAATCAGCCCCAGCATCTT. Translated, it gives CASSIPPPNQPQHL.

In its sample, this clonotype was seen many times. As DNA, the CDR3 is TGTGCCAGCAGTGAAATCGGCAGGGACGAGCAGTACTTC. It codes for CASSEIGRDEQYF. The chain uses TRBV6-1 and TRBJ2-7; TRBD1 might be the D (5 bases). Germline CDR1 is MNHNS and CDR2 is SASEGT. The CDR3 loop spans 13 amino acids. Trimming removed 2 bases at V and 5 bases at J, with 10 bases between.

This chain links TRBV20-1 with TRBJ2-7; no reliable D call. The length of the CDR3 is 11 residues. The germline V and J ends were trimmed by 7 bases and 6 bases, with 13 bases remaining between them. Germline lookup yields CDR1 DFQATT and CDR2 SNEGSKA (reference sequence). Written as DNA, the CDR3 is TGCAGTGTTAAGAGGCGGCTCGAGCAGTACTTC. It yields the protein CSVKRRLEQYF.

The chain has TRBV5-1 and TRBJ2-7; 13 bases match TRBD2. The J segment lost 2 bases and the V segment lost 4 bases, leaving 15 bases of the junction unmatched. Per germline, CDR1 SGHRS and CDR2 YFSETQ. The CDR3 totals 19 residues. The CDR3 bases are TGCGCCAGCAGCGGGATAAACTACAAACTAGCGGGAGGGCCCTACGAGCAGTACTTC. This codes for CASSGINYKLAGGPYEQYF.

This clonotype has at least ten counts. V is TRBV28 and J is TRBJ1-6; D is uncertain. This CDR3 contains 13 residues. CDR1 is MDHEN, CDR2 SYDVKM, per germline. The V end was cut by 3 bases, the J end by 10 bases, with 10 bases between. CDR3 loop: CASSFRVGSPLHF. The CDR3 DNA is TGTGCCAGCAGTTTTCGGGTCGGCTCACCCCTCCACTTT.

Note on this clonotype: A much larger clone lies one base from this, so it may be a read error. The V and J genes are TRBV19 and TRBJ1-5, with D perhaps TRBD1 (5 bases). V was pared by 7 bases and J by 4 bases, with 20 bases between. Germline values: CDR1 LNHDA, CDR2 SQIVND (reference sequence). The CDR3 length is 16 residues. CDR3 residues: CASKLIGAGWNQPQHF. CDR3 nucleotide sequence: TGTGCCAGTAAGTTGATAGGGGCAGGCTGGAATCAGCCCCAGCATTTT.

This clonotype was observed a few times. The junction differs from germline at one of its ends, possibly a read error. The chain uses TRBV6-1 and TRBJ2-7, with D possibly being TRBD1 (6 bases). The CDR3 consists of 12 residues. Germline CDR1 reads MNHNS; CDR2 reads SASEGT. The DNA of the CDR3 is TGTGCCGGCAGGACAGTAATGATCGAGCAGTACTTC. It specifies CAGRTVMIEQYF.

This clonotype was counted ten times or more. The genes are TRBV2 and TRBJ2-7; D remains ambiguous. V was shortened by 7 bases and J by 0 bases, with 13 bases between the two germline ends. The CDR3 loop spans 14 amino acids. CDR1 and CDR2 from the germline V gene are SNHLY and FYNNEI. The CDR3 nucleotides read TGTGCCAGCACTGAGAGGCAGAGCTCCTACGAGCAGTACTTC. It specifies CASTERQSSYEQYF.

The rearrangement joins TRBV7-9 to TRBJ2-4; D remains ambiguous. CDR1 is SEHNR, CDR2 FQNEAQ, per germline (reference sequence). This CDR3 is built from 15 residues. V was cut by 5 bases and J by 2 bases, with 13 bases left in between. CDR3 amino acids: CASSPTGSTKNIQYF. Here the CDR3 DNA reads TGTGCCAGCAGCCCCACGGGCTCCACCAAAAACATTCAGTACTTC.

This chain connects TRBV19 to TRBJ2-5; D may be TRBD1 or TRBD2 (6 bases each). V lost 6 bases to trimming and J lost 5 bases, with 19 bases between them. This CDR3 is 15 amino acids long. Per the germline V gene, CDR1 is LNHDA and CDR2 is SQIVND (reference sequence). The CDR3 protein is CASRSGAKLRETQYF. CDR3 DNA sequence: TGTGCCAGTAGGTCGGGGGCAAAGCTACGGGAGACCCAGTACTTC.

In this sample, this clonotype turned up a few times. V is TRBV18 and J is TRBJ2-2; D is possibly TRBD1 (5 bases). With 3 bases removed from V and 7 bases from J, the gap between germline ends came to 9 bases. Germline V lookup: CDR1 KGHSH, CDR2 LQKENI. The CDR3 spans 13 residues. CDR3 sequence (DNA): TGTGCCAGCTCACCGCAGGGCAACGGGGAGCTGTTTTTT. Its protein product is CASSPQGNGELFF.